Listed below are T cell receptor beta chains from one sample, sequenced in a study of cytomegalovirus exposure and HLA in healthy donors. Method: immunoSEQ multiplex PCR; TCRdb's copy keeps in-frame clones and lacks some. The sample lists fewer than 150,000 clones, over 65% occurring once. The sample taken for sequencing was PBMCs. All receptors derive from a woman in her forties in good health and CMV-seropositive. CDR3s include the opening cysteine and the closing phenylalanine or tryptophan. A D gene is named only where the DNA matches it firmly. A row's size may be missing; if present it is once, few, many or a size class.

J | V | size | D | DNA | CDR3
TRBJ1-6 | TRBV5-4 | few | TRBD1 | TGTGCCAGCAGCTCACTGGACAGGGCGAATAATTCACCCCTCCACTTT | CASSSLDRANNSPLHF
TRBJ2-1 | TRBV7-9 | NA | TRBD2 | TGTGCCAGCAGCTTAACGCTAGCGGGAGGGCCGGCCAATGAGCAGTTCTTC | CASSLTLAGGPANEQFF
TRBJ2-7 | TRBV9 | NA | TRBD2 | TGTGCCAGCAGCGTAGGGGCTAGCGGGGTCTACGAGCAGTACTTC | CASSVGASGVYEQYF
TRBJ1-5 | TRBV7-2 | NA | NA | TGTGCCAGCAGGGCAGATAGCAATCAGCCCCAGCATTTT | CASRADSNQPQHF
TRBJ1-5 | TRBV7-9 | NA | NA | TGTGCCAGCAGCTTCGGACGGGGTCGCCTTCCCCAGCATTTT | CASSFGRGRLPQHF
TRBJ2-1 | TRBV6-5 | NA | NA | TGTGCCAGCAGTTGGGGGCGGACTAGATCCTACAATGAGCAGTTCTTC | CASSWGRTRSYNEQFF
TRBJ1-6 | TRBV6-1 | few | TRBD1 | TGTGCCAGCAGTGAAGGTCAGGGACAGGGACTGCTCCACTTT | CASSEGQGQGLLHF
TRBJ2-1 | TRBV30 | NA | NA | TGTGCCTGGCCCGGAGGGTCTTACAATGAGCAGTTCTTC | CAWPGGSYNEQFF
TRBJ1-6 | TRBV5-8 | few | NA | TGTGCCAGCAGCTTGGCCATAGACAGTTGGCGACCCCTCCACTTT | CASSLAIDSWRPLHF
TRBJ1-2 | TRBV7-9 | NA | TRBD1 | TGTGCCAGCAGCCCAGTATGGACAGGGGGCGATGGCTACACCTTC | CASSPVWTGGDGYTF
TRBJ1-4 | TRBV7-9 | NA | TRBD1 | TGTGCCAGCAGCTTAGCGGTAGACAGGGGTCGGGCTAATGAAAAACTGTTTTTT | CASSLAVDRGRANEKLFF
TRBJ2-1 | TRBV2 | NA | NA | TGTGCCAGCAGTCCTAGGCGTGAGACTACGTATGAGCAGTTCTTC | CASSPRRETTYEQFF
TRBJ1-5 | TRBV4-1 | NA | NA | TGCGCCAGCAGCCAAGAGTCGGGGGGATTGCAGCCCCAGCATTTT | CASSQESGGLQPQHF
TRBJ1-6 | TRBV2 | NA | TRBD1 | TGTGCCAGCAAGGTGGACAGGGTCAATAATTCACCCCTCCACTTT | CASKVDRVNNSPLHF
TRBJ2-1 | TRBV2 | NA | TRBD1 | TGTGCCAGCAGTGACGGGACAGAGGGGAGTGAGCAGTTCTTC | CASSDGTEGSEQFF
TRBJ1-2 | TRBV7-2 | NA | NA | TGTGCCAGCAGCTTATCATCCGTGAGGGGCTACACCTTC | CASSLSSVRGYTF
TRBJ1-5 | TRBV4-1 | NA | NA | TGCGCCAGCAGCTACGACCAAATTGAGGTTCAGCCCCAGCATTTT | CASSYDQIEVQPQHF
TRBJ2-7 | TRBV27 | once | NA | TGTGCCAGCAGTTTTGGCCCCTCCTACGAGCAGTACTTC | CASSFGPSYEQYF
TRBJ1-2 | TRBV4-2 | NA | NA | TGTGCCAGCAGCCGTAATAACTATGGCTACACCTTC | CASSRNNYGYTF
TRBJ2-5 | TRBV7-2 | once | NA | TGTGCCAGCAGCTTAGCCCCGGGAGTCGGTAGTGGTGGGACCCAGTACTTC | CASSLAPGVGSGGTQYF
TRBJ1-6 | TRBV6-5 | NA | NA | TGTGCCAGCAGTTGGAGGGGCTTGGGGGGGTCACCCCTCCACTTT | CASSWRGLGGSPLHF
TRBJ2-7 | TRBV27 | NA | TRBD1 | TGTGCCAGCAGTTTAAAGTGGGACAGGGTGAAGATTTTTTACGAGCAGTACTTC | CASSLKWDRVKIFYEQYF
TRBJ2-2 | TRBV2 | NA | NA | TGTGCCAGCCGGGTCGGACAGTACACCGGGGAGCTGTTTTTT | CASRVGQYTGELFF
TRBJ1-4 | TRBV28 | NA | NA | TGTGCCAGCAGGGACCGGGGGGAAAAACTGTTTTTT | CASRDRGEKLFF
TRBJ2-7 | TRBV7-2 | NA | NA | TGTGCCAGCAGCATCCGACAGGTTAAGATATACGAGCAGTACTTC | CASSIRQVKIYEQYF